The rows below give T cell receptor beta chains drawn from one sample of a study of OX40 agonist ivuxolimab in advanced cancers. Only in-frame clones appear in the TCRdb table, and some are missing; sequencing was by immunoSEQ multiplex PCR. The sample lists approximately 30,000 clones; around four fifths were seen once. Sequences were derived from CD4+ or CD8+ T cells sorted from blood, sampled in a trial of the OX40 agonist ivuxolimab. These receptors were collected from an adult with an advanced solid tumor such as melanoma, head and neck, liver or kidney cancer. CDR3s include the opening cysteine and the closing phenylalanine or tryptophan. D genes are given only for firm matches. The size entry is marked missing in some rows and otherwise reads once, few, many or a size class.

CDR3 protein | CDR3 DNA | D gene | clone size | J gene | V gene
CASSPENFGGYTF | TGTGCCAGCAGCCCCGAGAACTTCGGGGGCTACACCTTC | . | . | TRBJ1-2 | TRBV9
CASSPPLGDRTYEQYF | TGTGCCAGCAGCCCCCCGCTGGGGGACAGGACCTACGAGCAGTACTTC | TRBD1 | . | TRBJ2-7 | TRBV7-9
CSVSGQNTEAFF | TGCAGCGTTTCGGGACAGAACACTGAAGCTTTCTTT | . | . | TRBJ1-1 | TRBV29-1
CASSSKTSGPPEQYF | TGTGCCAGCAGCTCCAAGACTAGCGGCCCTCCGGAGCAGTACTTC | TRBD2 | . | TRBJ2-7 | TRBV7-9
CASSQDGSSGNTIYF | TGTGCCAGCAGCCAGGACGGGAGCTCTGGAAACACCATATATTTT | . | . | TRBJ1-3 | TRBV7-6
CASSQDRWDTQYF | TGCGCCAGCAGCCAAGACCGATGGGATACGCAGTATTTT | . | medium-sized | TRBJ2-3 | TRBV4-3
CASSQDPVGQVGYGYTF | TGCGCCAGCAGCCAAGATCCTGTCGGACAGGTGGGCTATGGCTACACCTTC | TRBD1 | medium-sized | TRBJ1-2 | TRBV4-1
CASSEGALSYEQYF | TGCGCCAGCTCAGAAGGAGCCCTTTCCTACGAGCAGTACTTC | . | . | TRBJ2-7 | TRBV5-1
CAWSPAGGYQETQYF | TGTGCCTGGAGTCCCGCTGGGGGGTACCAAGAGACCCAGTACTTC | . | . | TRBJ2-5 | TRBV30
CAILLRDRGNYGYTF | TGTGCCATTTTACTCAGGGACAGGGGCAACTATGGCTACACCTTC | TRBD1 | . | TRBJ1-2 | TRBV5-4
CASSLEGLAATYEQYF | TGTGCCAGCAGCTTAGAGGGCCTAGCGGCTACCTACGAGCAGTACTTC | TRBD2 | . | TRBJ2-7 | TRBV7-8
CASSESEGSEPQHF | TGTGCCAGCAGTGAATCTGAAGGTAGCGAACCCCAGCATTTT | . | once | TRBJ1-5 | TRBV6-5
CASSLADRLGGSPLHF | TGCGCCAGCAGCTTGGCGGACAGGTTAGGCGGTTCACCCCTCCACTTT | TRBD1 | . | TRBJ1-6 | TRBV5-1
CASSQGPLSNEQFF | TGTGCCAGCAGCCAAGGGCCCCTGAGCAATGAGCAGTTCTTC | . | . | TRBJ2-1 | TRBV4-2
CASSQGLAGGEQFF | TGTGCCAGCAGCCAGGGACTAGCGGGAGGGGAGCAGTTCTTC | TRBD2 | . | TRBJ2-1 | TRBV7-9